These T cell receptor beta chains were read from a single sample in a study of T cell repertoires in cytomegalovirus infection. Their antigens remain unidentified. One entry per CDR3 protein, called by TCRdb with MiXCR from the reads. The data hold 100,000 to 150,000 distinct CDR3 sequences, with about 24% observed a single time. The specimen sequenced was PBMCs, sequenced either directly or after in vitro stimulation (not recorded which). All receptors come from a human donor in good health (CMV status not recorded). Some clones in this sample may be carry-over from other donors' samples. Both conserved end residues are part of each CDR3. A D gene is named only where the DNA matches it firmly. The size field is filled for only some rows; it gives once, few, many or a size class.

CDR3 length,V gene,clone size,J gene,D gene,CDR3 DNA,CDR3 protein
15,TRBV11-2,NA,TRBJ2-3,TRBD1,TGTGCCAGCAGCCCCGGGACAGGGGGCAGAGATACGCAGTATTTT,CASSPGTGGRDTQYF
13,TRBV2,NA,TRBJ1-1,NA,TGTGCCAGCAGTGAAGGCATGAACACTGAAGCTTTCTTT,CASSEGMNTEAFF
15,TRBV7-2,many,TRBJ2-2,TRBD1,TGTGCCAGCAGACCGACAGGGGGAGGCACCGGGGAGCTGTTTTTT,CASRPTGGGTGELFF
13,TRBV12-3/TRBV12-4,once,TRBJ1-2,NA,TGTGCCAGCAATCCCCGGCCGTCGGGAGGCTACACCTTC,CASNPRPSGGYTF
15,TRBV10-3,few,TRBJ2-1,NA,TGTGCCATCAAGGGAGAAGCGGCTACCTACAATGAGCAGTTCTTC,CAIKGEAATYNEQFF
13,TRBV6-2/TRBV6-3,NA,TRBJ2-1,NA,TGTGCCAGCAGTCTTCATAAGGGCCAGGGGCAGTTCTTC,CASSLHKGQGQFF
14,TRBV7-2,many,TRBJ2-2,NA,TGTGCCAGCAGACCCCGGACTGGGACCGGGGAGCTGTTTTTT,CASRPRTGTGELFF
15,TRBV29-1,NA,TRBJ2-1,TRBD2,TGCAGCGTTCCCCTAGCGGGAGTCTCCTACAATGAGCAGTTCTTC,CSVPLAGVSYNEQFF
17,TRBV7-9,few,TRBJ2-1,TRBD2,TGTGCCAGCAGCTCCGGGACTAGCGGGAGCCCCCACAATGAGCAGTTCTTC,CASSSGTSGSPHNEQFF
16,TRBV4-1,few,TRBJ2-1,NA,TGCGCCAGCAGCCAACCGGGGGCTACCCAAGCCAATGAGCAGTTCTTC,CASSQPGATQANEQFF
12,TRBV6-2/TRBV6-3,few,TRBJ2-5,NA,TGTGCCAGCAGTTACCAGGGAGAGACCCAGTACTTC,CASSYQGETQYF
15,TRBV4-3,NA,TRBJ1-5,NA,TGCGCCAGCAGCCAAGATAAGTCTAGCAATCAGCCCCAGCATTTT,CASSQDKSSNQPQHF
15,TRBV6-1,few,TRBJ2-7,NA,TGTGCCAGCAGTGAAAACCCGGTTCGCAGGTACGAGCAGTACTTC,CASSENPVRRYEQYF
17,TRBV18,NA,TRBJ2-1,TRBD2,TGTGCCAGCTCACCACGGCGCCCAACGGGACTATACAATGAGCAGTTCTTC,CASSPRRPTGLYNEQFF
16,TRBV7-2,NA,TRBJ1-1,TRBD1,TGTGCCAGCAGCTTAGTAGGCGGGGGGACAGGGGGCAAAGCTTTCTTT,CASSLVGGGTGGKAFF
15,TRBV5-1,many,TRBJ2-5,NA,TGCGCCAGCAGCAATGGGGGGAGGCAGGCGGAGACCCAGTACTTC,CASSNGGRQAETQYF
13,TRBV24-1,NA,TRBJ2-3,TRBD1,TGTGCCACCAGACGTACAGGGGTGGATACGCAGTATTTT,CATRRTGVDTQYF
14,TRBV20-1,NA,TRBJ1-6,NA,TGCAGTGCTGTGAGAAGCCCCAGGGATTCACCCCTCCACTTT,CSAVRSPRDSPLHF
15,TRBV7-9,NA,TRBJ1-2,TRBD1,TGTGCCAGCAGCTTAATGTCGACAGGGGATTATGGCTACACCTTC,CASSLMSTGDYGYTF
14,TRBV6-6,few,TRBJ2-1,NA,TGTGCCAGCAGCTGGCCGCGAGGGTCCGATGAGCAGTTCTTC,CASSWPRGSDEQFF
13,TRBV29-1,NA,TRBJ2-1,TRBD2,TGCAGCGTTGATTCGGGAGGGACCAATGAGCAGTTCTTC,CSVDSGGTNEQFF
15,TRBV19,few,TRBJ2-1,TRBD1,TGTGCCAGTAGCAGTCCCGGGACAGTTTTGAATGAGCAGTTCTTC,CASSSPGTVLNEQFF
14,TRBV19,NA,TRBJ1-1,NA,TGTGCCAGTAGTAGGACAGTTCTAAACACTGAAGCTTTCTTT,CASSRTVLNTEAFF
13,TRBV18,NA,TRBJ2-1,TRBD1,TGTGCCAGCTCACCCAAGCCGGGACAGGGGAAGGTCTTC,CASSPKPGQGKVF
17,TRBV6-5,once,TRBJ1-2,NA,TGTGCCAGCAGTTACAATTCAGGGGTTCGACCCACGTATGGCTACACCTTC,CASSYNSGVRPTYGYTF
15,TRBV7-2,NA,TRBJ1-5,TRBD1,TGTGCCAGCAGCTGGGGACAGGGGCCTAATCAGCCCCAGCATTTT,CASSWGQGPNQPQHF
12,TRBV20-1,few,TRBJ1-5,NA,TGCAGTGCAACGCCAGGCAATCAGCCCCAGCATTTT,CSATPGNQPQHF
12,TRBV11-3,few,TRBJ2-2,NA,TGTGCCAGTCCGACGGGCGCCGGGGAGCTGTTTTTT,CASPTGAGELFF
12,TRBV18,many,TRBJ2-3,NA,TGTGCCAGCTCTCACACCCCAGATACGCAGTATTTT,CASSHTPDTQYF
13,TRBV2,many,TRBJ1-2,NA,TGTGCCAGCGGCAGGCAACGGAACTATGGCTACACCTTC,CASGRQRNYGYTF
11,TRBV28,few,TRBJ2-5,NA,TGTGCCAGCAGTTTGGACGAGACCCAGTACTTC,CASSLDETQYF
15,TRBV28,few,TRBJ2-1,NA,TGTGCCAGCAGCCCGTTTTTCACCCCCTACAATGAGCAGTTCTTC,CASSPFFTPYNEQFF
15,TRBV12-3/TRBV12-4,NA,TRBJ1-1,NA,TGTGCCAGCAGTCCCCATCGCAGCATGAACACTGAAGCTTTCTTT,CASSPHRSMNTEAFF
11,TRBV30,NA,TRBJ2-3,NA,TGTGCCTGGAGGGGTGCAGATACGCAGTATTTT,CAWRGADTQYF
16,TRBV12-5,many,TRBJ2-5,NA,TGTGCTAGTGGTTTGGTAACGGTGGGAGCTAAAGAGACCCAGTACTTC,CASGLVTVGAKETQYF
17,TRBV28,NA,TRBJ2-7,NA,TGTGCCAGCAGTTTTAATCCGAACACTATGAGCTCCTACGAGCAGTACTTC,CASSFNPNTMSSYEQYF
15,TRBV19,few,TRBJ1-5,NA,TGTGCCAGTAGTATAGCTAGGCTGGGCTACCAGCCCCAGCATTTT,CASSIARLGYQPQHF
13,TRBV4-3,few,TRBJ2-3,NA,TGCGCCAGCAGTCGGGCCGGGACATATACGCAGTATTTT,CASSRAGTYTQYF
12,TRBV7-2,many,TRBJ2-2,NA,TGTGCCAGCAGCTTATTGAGGGGGGAGCTGTTTTTT,CASSLLRGELFF
21,TRBV19,NA,TRBJ2-5,TRBD2,TGTTCCAGTAGTATCATTACAACCCCGGCTCTAGCGGGAGAGAGGAGCGAGACCCAGTACTTC,CSSSIITTPALAGERSETQYF
14,TRBV6-2/TRBV6-3,NA,TRBJ1-2,NA,TGTGCCAGCAGCTTAGTCGGACAAGACTATGGCTACACCTTC,CASSLVGQDYGYTF
16,TRBV6-6,many,TRBJ2-4,TRBD2,TGTGCCAGCAGTTACTCTGGCGGGAGGCAGGGGCACATTCAGTACTTC,CASSYSGGRQGHIQYF
12,TRBV20-1,NA,TRBJ1-1,NA,TGCAGTGCTAGGTCCGGGAACACTGAAGCTTTCTTT,CSARSGNTEAFF
13,TRBV7-8,many,TRBJ2-3,NA,TGTGCCAGCAGCTTAATGGGGGAAGATACGCAGTATTTT,CASSLMGEDTQYF
14,TRBV7-2,many,TRBJ2-1,NA,TGTGCCAGCAGCTTGGACTTCTCCTACAATGAGCAGTTCTTC,CASSLDFSYNEQFF
11,TRBV12-5,few,TRBJ2-2,NA,TGTGCTAGTGGCATTACCGGGGAGCTGTTTTTT,CASGITGELFF
18,TRBV19,many,TRBJ2-3,TRBD2,TGTGCCAGTAGTATATCAGCGGGAGGATTCTCTAGCACAGATACGCAGTATTTT,CASSISAGGFSSTDTQYF